This T cell receptor beta chain stems from a study of CD8 T cells in Susac syndrome. Overall study: Sequenced Susac syndrome patients included five or six with active disease and fewer than 10 who were in remission.

The V segment lost 4 bases and the J segment 6 bases; nucleotides outside the gene matches: 6. Germline CDR1 reads SGHRS; CDR2 reads YFSETQ. The CDR3 is 15 residues long. After extraction with the RNeasy kit, roughly 0.45 to 1 ug of the RNA was reverse transcribed using random hexamers. TCRdb recomputed calls from the immunoSEQ multiplex PCR reads with MiXCR, one row per CDR3 protein. Among about 240,000 distinct CDR3 sequences listed, approximately 95% were seen once. Sequenced input: CD4+ T cells from PBMCs. This chain links TRBV5-1 with TRBJ2-1, with 11 nucleotides matching TRBD1. This sequence was found in a human donor with Susac syndrome. CDR3 amino acids: CASSPTGTGGNEQFF. As DNA, the CDR3 is TGCGCCAGCAGCCCAACCGGGACAGGGGGCAATGAGCAGTTCTTC.